Listed here are 20 T cell receptor beta chains from one sample, sequenced in a study of cytomegalovirus exposure and HLA in healthy donors. The PCR had 60 Vbeta and 13 Jbeta primers. The repertoire was sequenced with immunoSEQ multiplex PCR; TCRdb's copy has only in-frame clones and lacks some. The sample includes approximately 140,000 clones, about 84% seen only once; the top ten take 1% to 1.5%. Input material: PBMCs. The origin of the receptors is a boy younger than 18 in good health and CMV-seronegative.

There are many counts of this clone. J is TRBJ1-1 and V is TRBV29-1, with TRBD1 matching over 8 bases. CDR1 is SQVTM and CDR2 is ANQGSEA in the germline V gene. V lost 4 bases, J lost 5 bases, and 3 bases stayed unmatched. The CDR3 runs 12 residues. Here the CDR3 reads CSVARQGTEAFF. For the CDR3, the DNA is TGCAGCGTTGCCAGACAGGGGACTGAAGCTTTCTTT.

The V and J genes are TRBV5-1 and TRBJ2-5; 16 bases fit TRBD2. CDR3 size: 17 residues. Germline CDR1 reads SGHRS; CDR2 reads YFSETQ. V lost 5 bases, J lost 5 bases, and 9 bases stayed unmatched. DNA of the CDR3: TGCGCCAGCAGTAGGGGACTAGCGGGAGGGAAAACGGAGACCCAGTACTTC. It translates to CASSRGLAGGKTETQYF.

The chain joins TRBV6-6 to TRBJ1-5, with TRBD1 matching over 7 bases. The CDR3 covers 13 residues. The germline gives CDR1 MNHNY, CDR2 SVGAGI (reference sequence). The V and J ends lost 7 bases and 5 bases, in that order; junction bases with no gene match: 5. CDR3 nucleotide sequence: TGTGCCAGCAACCGGGACAGAGATCAGCCCCAGCATTTT. It codes for CASNRDRDQPQHF.

The rearrangement links TRBV7-2 to TRBJ2-7; D call uncertain. Looked up from germline, CDR1 is SGHTA and CDR2 is FQGNSA. The CDR3 loop spans 14 amino acids. Trimming removed 1 base at V and 6 bases at J, with 13 bases between. In DNA form, the CDR3 reads TGTGCCAGCAGCTTAGATAGTTGGGCTGTCGAGCAGTACTTC. Amino acid sequence: CASSLDSWAVEQYF. Full variable domain (outside the CDR3, taken from reference TRBV7-2 and TRBJ2-7): GAGVSQSPSNKVTEKGKDVELRCDPISGHTALYWYRQSLGQGLEFLIYFQGNSAPDKSGLPSDRFSAERTGGSVSTLTIQRTQQEDSAVYLCASSLDSWAVEQYFGPGTRLTVT.

This chain connects TRBV7-6 to TRBJ2-3; 7 positions match TRBD2. The CDR3 runs 16 residues. The junction had 6 bases not matched to a gene; V was cut back by 1 base and J by 2 bases. CDR1 is SGHVS, CDR2 FNYEAQ, per germline. Here the CDR3 DNA reads TGTGCCAGCAGCTTAGAGGCTAGCGGTTACACAGATACGCAGTATTTT. This encodes CASSLEASGYTDTQYF.

The chain combines TRBV5-6 with TRBJ1-1; 8 bases line up with TRBD1. V was clipped by 4 bases and J by 1 base; unmatched bases: 3. This CDR3 has 14 amino acids. Germline V lookup: CDR1 SGHDT, CDR2 YYEEEE. The CDR3, as DNA: TGTGCCAGCAGCCGGGACAGGAGGAACACTGAAGCTTTCTTT. It is translated as CASSRDRRNTEAFF.

This chain uses TRBV6-5 with TRBJ2-5, with TRBD1 as a possible D gene (5 bases). The J call may not be correct, given that the DNA end is closer to TRBJ2-7. Germline V CDR1 and CDR2: MNHEY, SVGAGI. This CDR3 region has 13 residues. For the CDR3, the DNA is TGTGCCAGCAGTTACGCAGGGTTGGTCGAGCAGTACTTC. Translation gives CASSYAGLVEQYF.

This clone was counted a single time. The gene calls are TRBV27 and TRBJ2-1; 9 bases line up with TRBD2. After removal of 7 bases from V and 4 bases from J, the junction contained 11 bases not matched to a gene. The CDR3 has 16 residues. Germline CDR1 reads MNHEY; CDR2 reads SMNVEV (reference sequence). CDR3 amino acids: CASNPAGGRAYNEQFF. The CDR3 coding sequence is TGTGCCAGCAACCCGGCAGGCGGGAGGGCGTACAATGAGCAGTTCTTC.

This clone has only a few counts. The gene calls are TRBV19 and TRBJ1-1, with D unclear. This CDR3 has 14 residues. Germline-derived CDR1 and CDR2 are LNHDA and SQIVND (reference sequence). The ends were cut back, 4 bases at V and 4 bases at J, with 13 bases in the middle. CDR3: CASSTTVESTEAFF. The CDR3 nucleotides read TGTGCCAGTAGTACCACGGTCGAGAGCACTGAAGCTTTCTTT.

This chain links TRBV6-5 with TRBJ1-5; TRBD1 agrees at 9 bases. Germline trimming cut 7 bases from V and 7 bases from J; bases unmatched to any gene: 5. Germline V gives CDR1 MNHEY, CDR2 SVGAGI. This CDR3 spans 13 amino acids. The CDR3 DNA is TGTGCCAGCAAAGGGACAGGGCAGCAGCCCCAGCATTTT. Translating it yields CASKGTGQQPQHF.

V and J are TRBV30 and TRBJ1-2; maybe TRBD1 (6 bases). Germline lookup yields CDR1 GTSNPN and CDR2 SVGIG (reference sequence). The CDR3 totals 14 residues. V was cut by 0 bases and J by 4 bases, with 12 bases left in between. CDR3 sequence (DNA): TGTGCCTGGAGTGTAATAGGGGGTTCCTATGGCTACACCTTC. Translation: CAWSVIGGSYGYTF. Together with reference TRBV30 and TRBJ1-2, the CDR3 gives the full variable domain: SQTIHQWPATLVQPVGSPLSLECTVEGTSNPNLYWYRQAAGRGLQLLFYSVGIGQISSEVPQNLSASRPQDRQFILSSKKLLLSDSGFYLCAWSVIGGSYGYTFGSGTRLTVV.

This clone was detected only once. V usage is TRBV5-1 and J usage is TRBJ1-5; a weak D match, TRBD1 (5 bases). Germline V gene sequence: CDR1 SGHRS, CDR2 YFSETQ. The CDR3 spans 14 residues. The germline V and J ends were trimmed by 0 bases and 7 bases, with 11 bases remaining between them. The CDR3 here is CASSLAGGEQPQHF. The DNA of the CDR3 is TGCGCCAGCAGCTTGGCTGGAGGGGAACAGCCCCAGCATTTT.

This clone came up a few times. The gene calls are TRBV30 and TRBJ1-1; TRBD1 agrees at 8 bases. Per the germline V gene, CDR1 is GTSNPN and CDR2 is SVGIG (reference sequence). Trimming took 5 bases from V and 6 from J; bases not matched to a gene: 8. The CDR3 loop spans 13 amino acids. Here the CDR3 reads CAWATGGSAEAFF. In nucleotides, the CDR3 is TGTGCCTGGGCTACAGGGGGGAGCGCTGAAGCTTTCTTT.

The V gene is TRBV5-6, the J gene TRBJ1-3; D not resolved. The CDR3 totals 16 residues. Germline CDR1 SGHDT, CDR2 YYEEEE. With 1 base removed from V and 0 bases from J, the gap between germline ends came to 11 bases. CDR3 sequence (DNA): TGTGCCAGCAGCTTGTTTAGTTCTTACTCTGGAAACACCATATATTTT. Translated, it gives CASSLFSSYSGNTIYF.

The V gene is TRBV19, the J gene TRBJ2-7, with a weak D call TRBD2 (6 bases). CDR3 length: 14 residues. Germline lookup yields CDR1 LNHDA and CDR2 SQIVND (reference sequence). Trimming cost V 8 bases and J 2 bases, with 16 bases left between them. CDR3 protein: CASVTGSYPYEQYF. The CDR3 DNA follows: TGTGCCAGTGTTACCGGGAGCTACCCCTACGAGCAGTACTTC.

The chain links TRBV9 to TRBJ2-5; D possibly corresponds to TRBD1 (6 bases). Trimming shortened V by 4 bases and J by 4 bases, and 14 bases separated the two germline ends. This CDR3 contains 14 residues. Germline V gene sequence: CDR1 SGDLS, CDR2 YYNGEE. The CDR3, as DNA: TGTGCCAGCAGCCTTGGGGGCGTACGAGAGACCCAGTACTTC. Translated, it gives CASSLGGVRETQYF. Full variable domain (outside the CDR3, taken from reference TRBV9 and TRBJ2-5): DSGVTQTPKHLITATGQRVTLRCSPRSGDLSVYWYQQSLDQGLQFLIQYYNGEERAKGNILERFSAQQFPDLHSELNLSSLELGDSALYFCASSLGGVRETQYFGPGTRLLVL.

This sequence joins TRBV27 and TRBJ1-5, with TRBD1 as a possible D gene (5 bases). Germline V gene sequence: CDR1 MNHEY, CDR2 SMNVEV (reference sequence). V shed 4 bases and J shed 7 bases, with 11 bases lying between them. The CDR3 runs 13 residues. As DNA, the CDR3 is TGTGCCAGCAGTTCGCAGGAGGGGCAGCCCCAGCATTTT. It translates to CASSSQEGQPQHF.

The rearrangement links TRBV7-2 to TRBJ1-5, with TRBD1 identical over 7 bases. Germline V CDR1 and CDR2: SGHTA, FQGNSA. After removal of 5 bases from V and 7 bases from J, the junction contained 8 bases not matched to a gene. The CDR3 totals 14 residues. CDR3 loop: CASSLGQAPQPQHF. In nucleotides, the CDR3 is TGTGCCAGCAGCCTCGGACAGGCGCCCCAGCCCCAGCATTTT.

The J gene is TRBJ1-3, the V gene TRBV7-6, with TRBD1 as a possible D gene (6 bases). V was shortened by 10 bases and J by 2 bases, with 15 bases between the two germline ends. CDR3 size: 14 residues. CDR1 is SGHVS, CDR2 FNYEAQ, per germline. CDR3 amino acids: CATAGGPAGNTIYF. Written as DNA, the CDR3 is TGTGCCACCGCCGGGGGGCCAGCTGGAAACACCATATATTTT.

This clone appeared once. The chain has TRBV19 and TRBJ1-1, with TRBD1 as a possible D gene (5 bases). This CDR3 is built from 16 residues. The germline V and J ends were trimmed by 5 bases and 0 bases, with 16 bases remaining between them. The germline V gene encodes CDR1 LNHDA and CDR2 SQIVND (reference sequence). The chain's CDR3 is CASSLPQGRLNTEAFF. CDR3 nucleotide sequence: TGTGCCAGTAGTCTCCCTCAGGGAAGGCTGAACACTGAAGCTTTCTTT.